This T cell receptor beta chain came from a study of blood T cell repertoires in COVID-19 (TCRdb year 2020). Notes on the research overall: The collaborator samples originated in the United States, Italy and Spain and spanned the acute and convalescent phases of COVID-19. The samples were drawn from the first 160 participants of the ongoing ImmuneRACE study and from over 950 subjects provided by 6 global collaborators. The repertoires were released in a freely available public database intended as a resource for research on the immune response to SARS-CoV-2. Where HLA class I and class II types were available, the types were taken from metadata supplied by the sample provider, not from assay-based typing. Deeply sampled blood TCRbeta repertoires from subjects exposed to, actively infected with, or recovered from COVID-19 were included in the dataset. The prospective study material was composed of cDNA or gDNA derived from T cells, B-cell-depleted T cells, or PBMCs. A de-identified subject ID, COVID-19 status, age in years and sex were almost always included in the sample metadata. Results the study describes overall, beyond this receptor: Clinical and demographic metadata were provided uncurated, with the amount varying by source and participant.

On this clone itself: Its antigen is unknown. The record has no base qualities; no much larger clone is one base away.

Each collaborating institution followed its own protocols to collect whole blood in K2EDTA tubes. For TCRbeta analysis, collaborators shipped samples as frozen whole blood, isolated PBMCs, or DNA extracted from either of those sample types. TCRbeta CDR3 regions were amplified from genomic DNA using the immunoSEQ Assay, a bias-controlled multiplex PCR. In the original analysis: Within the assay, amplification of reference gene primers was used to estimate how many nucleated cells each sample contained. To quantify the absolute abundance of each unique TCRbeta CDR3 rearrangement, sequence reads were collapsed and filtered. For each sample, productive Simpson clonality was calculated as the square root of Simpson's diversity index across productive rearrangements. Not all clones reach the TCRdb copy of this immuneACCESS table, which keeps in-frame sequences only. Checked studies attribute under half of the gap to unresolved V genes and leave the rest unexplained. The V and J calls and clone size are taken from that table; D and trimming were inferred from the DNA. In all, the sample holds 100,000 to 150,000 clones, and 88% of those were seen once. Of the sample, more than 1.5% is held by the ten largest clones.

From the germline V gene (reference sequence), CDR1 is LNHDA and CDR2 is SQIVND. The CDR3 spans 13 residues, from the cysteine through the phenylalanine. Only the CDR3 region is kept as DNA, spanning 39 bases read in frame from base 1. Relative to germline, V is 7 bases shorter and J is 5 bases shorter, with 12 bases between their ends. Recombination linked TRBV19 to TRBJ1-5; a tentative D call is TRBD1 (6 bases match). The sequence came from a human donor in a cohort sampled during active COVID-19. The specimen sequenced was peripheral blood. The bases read TGTGCCAGTACAAAAGGGGGATATCAGCCCCAGCATTTT. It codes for CASTKGGYQPQHF.